Included here is one T cell receptor (beta chain) sequence, with context. Its matching antigen is unknown. TCRdb reprocessed the 5' RACE reads with MiXCR, giving one entry per CDR3 protein. The data show 300,000 to 400,000 distinct CDR3 sequences, with under 30% seen just once and approximately 15% held by the top ten. Germline loops: CDR1 SGHTA, CDR2 FQGNSA. The CDR3 is 15 amino acids. The V and J ends lost 5 bases and 0 bases respectively, with 11 bases between them. This entry is derived from a study of T-cell memory formation after mild COVID-19. General study points: The study detected some responding clones in pre-infection memory, suggesting cross-reactive memory joined.

The TCR comes from an adult woman who had mild COVID-19 (a few samples of this study predate the infection). Cell type and time point are not known. The J gene is TRBJ2-1, the V gene TRBV7-2; D remains unclear. The sequenced material came from PBMCs or a T cell subset sorted from them (not recorded which). In DNA, the CDR3 is TGTGCCAGCAGCGAACTTCAGAGCTCCTACAATGAGCAGTTCTTC. Encoded protein: CASSELQSSYNEQFF.